The T cell receptor beta chain described here comes from a study of identifying expanded T cells in peripheral blood (dated by TCRdb to about 2019). At the level of the whole study: Technical replicates were generated by sequencing separate aliquots of the same genomic DNA pool, and four replicates were compared pairwise. What the research found in general, with its limitations: For all healthy donors, the variance in clone template counts between roughly 2-week samples rose significantly as total template count increased. The beta-binomial model significantly reduced the number of clones called differentially abundant and the false-positive rate across all healthy-donor time intervals. The authors expected that biological variance in healthy repertoires might rise further over much longer intervals, such as months to years. Between technical replicates the binomial model flagged 0.9 to 1.5 differentially abundant clones, whereas over roughly two weeks the binomial model flagged about 15 and over roughly 4 weeks 19 to 20.

During the collection period, no infections or other immune events were recorded for the healthy donors. To calibrate time-dependent variance in a beta-binomial model of T-cell clone differential abundance, blood repertoires from healthy donors were used as a training cohort. The training cohort was composed of some ten healthy donors, 3 female and 7 male. On average the donors were around 41 years old, and their ages spanned roughly 29 to 64 years. Obtained from a commercial supplier, whole blood was collected from each healthy donor at three time points set around two weeks apart. Genomic DNA was extracted from unsorted whole blood for immunosequencing. The immunoSEQ Assay, which relies on bias-controlled multiplex PCR amplification of genomic DNA, was used to profile TCRbeta CDR3 regions. The authors' pipeline ran thus. To quantify the absolute abundance of each unique TCRbeta CDR3 region, the sequences were collapsed and filtered. Differential abundance was tested with two models: a binomial (Fisher-equivalent) model and a beta-binomial model that adds time-dependent variance fitted from healthy donors. Clones with fewer than 5 combined templates were excluded, and clones with Benjamini-Hochberg FDR below 0.01 were called differentially abundant. Using the form v = (b*log(k)+a)^2, the beta-binomial variance was modeled as a function of the total template count across the two samples. TCRdb carries this immuneACCESS record with in-frame sequences only. Its versions omit some clonotypes, under half of them owing to an unresolved V gene in the studies checked, with the rest unexplained. The D gene and trimming were derived from the DNA, and the V and J assignments and clone size from that table. The sample records fewer than 110,000 clones, approximately 90% of which are singletons. Approximately 18% of the sample is in the top ten clones.

On this clone itself: The antigen it binds to is not known. Within one base of it there is no much larger clone, and no base qualities were kept.

The germline V gene specifies MGHRA as CDR1 and YSYEKL as CDR2. V drops 1 base and J drops 1 base, leaving 12 bases in between. Including the terminal cysteine and phenylalanine, the CDR3 comprises 16 residues. The read is trimmed to its CDR3 DNA, 48 bases read in frame from base 1. The material sequenced was blood. This TCR was recovered from a person aged 18-70 years in good health. In this chain, TRBV4-1 is recombined with TRBJ2-3, with no confident D gene call. The DNA reads TGCGCCAGCAGCCAAGGGGCCCTTCTAGGCACAGATACGCAGTATTTT. Translated, it gives CASSQGALLGTDTQYF.